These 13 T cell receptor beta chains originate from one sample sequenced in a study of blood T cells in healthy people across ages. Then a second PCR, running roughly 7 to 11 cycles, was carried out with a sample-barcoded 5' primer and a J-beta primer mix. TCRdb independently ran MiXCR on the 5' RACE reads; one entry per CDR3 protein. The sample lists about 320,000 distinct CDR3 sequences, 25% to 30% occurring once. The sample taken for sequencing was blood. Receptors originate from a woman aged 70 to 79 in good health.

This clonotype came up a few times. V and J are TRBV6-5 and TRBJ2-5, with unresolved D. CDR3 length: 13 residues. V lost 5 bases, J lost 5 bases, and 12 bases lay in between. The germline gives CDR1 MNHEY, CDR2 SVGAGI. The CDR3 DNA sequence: TGTGCCAGCAGTGTGCTATTACACGAGACCCAGTACTTC. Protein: CASSVLLHETQYF.

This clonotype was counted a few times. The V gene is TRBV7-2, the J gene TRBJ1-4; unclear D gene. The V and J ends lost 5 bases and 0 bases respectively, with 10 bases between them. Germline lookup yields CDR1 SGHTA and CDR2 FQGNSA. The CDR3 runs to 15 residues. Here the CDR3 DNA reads TGTGCCAGCAGCCGATTCGGGACAACTAATGAAAAACTGTTTTTT. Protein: CASSRFGTTNEKLFF. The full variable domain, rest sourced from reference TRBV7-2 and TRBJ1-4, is GAGVSQSPSNKVTEKGKDVELRCDPISGHTALYWYRQSLGQGLEFLIYFQGNSAPDKSGLPSDRFSAERTGGSVSTLTIQRTQQEDSAVYLCASSRFGTTNEKLFFGSGTQLSVL.

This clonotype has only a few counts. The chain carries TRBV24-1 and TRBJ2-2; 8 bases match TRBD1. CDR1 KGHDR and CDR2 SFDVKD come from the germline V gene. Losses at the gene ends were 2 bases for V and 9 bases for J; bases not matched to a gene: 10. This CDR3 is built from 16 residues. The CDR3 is CATSDSTPGGKRELFF. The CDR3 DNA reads TGTGCCACCAGTGATTCGACCCCAGGGGGCAAGCGGGAGCTGTTTTTT.

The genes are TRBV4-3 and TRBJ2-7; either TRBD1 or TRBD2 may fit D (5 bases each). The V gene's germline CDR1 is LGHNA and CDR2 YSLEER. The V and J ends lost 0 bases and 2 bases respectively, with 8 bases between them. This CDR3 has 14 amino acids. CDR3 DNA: TGCGCCAGCAGCCAAGAAATGGGGGCCTACGAGCAGTACTTC. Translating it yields CASSQEMGAYEQYF.

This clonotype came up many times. As DNA, the CDR3 is TGTGCCAGCAGCGCAGCGGGTTTTGGAGCGGGACGGGCGGCTAACTATGGCTACACCTTC. Encoded protein: CASSAAGFGAGRAANYGYTF. The rearrangement joins TRBV7-2 to TRBJ1-2; D is perhaps TRBD1 (5 bases). The germline V gene encodes CDR1 SGHTA and CDR2 FQGNSA. The CDR3 has 20 residues. Trimming shortened V by 5 bases and J by 0 bases, and 28 bases separated the two germline ends.

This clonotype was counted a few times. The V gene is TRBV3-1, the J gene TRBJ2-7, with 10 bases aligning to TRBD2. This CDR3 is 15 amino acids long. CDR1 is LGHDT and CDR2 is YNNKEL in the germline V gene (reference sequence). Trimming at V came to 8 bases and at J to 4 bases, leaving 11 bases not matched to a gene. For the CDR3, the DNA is TGTGCCAGCGGTATGTCTAGCGGGAGTGGGTACGAGCAGTACTTC. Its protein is CASGMSSGSGYEQYF.

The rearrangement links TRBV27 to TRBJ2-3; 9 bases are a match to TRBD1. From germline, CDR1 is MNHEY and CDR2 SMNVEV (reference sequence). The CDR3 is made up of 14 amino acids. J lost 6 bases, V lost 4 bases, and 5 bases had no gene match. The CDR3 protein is CASSWGQGRDTQYF. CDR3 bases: TGTGCCAGCAGTTGGGGACAGGGACGGGATACGCAGTATTTT.

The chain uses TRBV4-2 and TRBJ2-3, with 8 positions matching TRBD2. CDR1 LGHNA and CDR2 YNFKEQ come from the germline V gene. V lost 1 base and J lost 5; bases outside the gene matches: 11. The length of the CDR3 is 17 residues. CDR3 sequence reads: CASSQAPSGFRIDTQYF. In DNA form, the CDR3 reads TGTGCCAGCAGCCAAGCGCCTAGCGGGTTTCGGATAGATACGCAGTATTTT.

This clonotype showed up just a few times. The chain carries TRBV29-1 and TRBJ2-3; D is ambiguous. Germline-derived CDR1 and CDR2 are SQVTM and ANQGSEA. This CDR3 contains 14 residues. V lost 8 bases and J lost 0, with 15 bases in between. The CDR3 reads CSFPWTSSTDTQYF. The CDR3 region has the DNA TGCAGCTTCCCCTGGACGTCTAGCACAGATACGCAGTATTTT.

This CDR3 is CASSPRTGLGDTQYF. The CDR3 DNA sequence: TGTGCCAGCAGTCCGAGGACAGGGCTGGGAGATACGCAGTATTTT. This chain joins TRBV28 and TRBJ2-3; 8 nucleotides line up with TRBD1. The germline CDR1 and CDR2 sequences are MDHEN and SYDVKM. The CDR3 is 15 amino acids. Losses at the gene ends were 5 bases for V and 5 bases for J; bases not matched to a gene: 9.

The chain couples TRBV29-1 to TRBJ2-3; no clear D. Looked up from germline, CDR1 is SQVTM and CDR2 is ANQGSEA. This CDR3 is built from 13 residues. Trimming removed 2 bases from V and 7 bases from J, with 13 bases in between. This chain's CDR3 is CSVETQAENTQYF. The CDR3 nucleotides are TGCAGCGTTGAAACGCAGGCCGAGAATACGCAGTATTTT.

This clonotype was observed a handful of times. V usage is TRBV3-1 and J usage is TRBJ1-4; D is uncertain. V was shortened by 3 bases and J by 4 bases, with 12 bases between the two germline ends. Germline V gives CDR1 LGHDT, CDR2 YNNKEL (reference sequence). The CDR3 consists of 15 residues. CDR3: CASSQRRTVNEKLFF. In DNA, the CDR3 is TGTGCCAGCAGCCAGCGTCGGACGGTTAATGAAAAACTGTTTTTT.

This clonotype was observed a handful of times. In DNA, the CDR3 is TGTGCCAGCAGCTTTGGACTACGGGCCAGCCTGCGCTCCTACGAGCAGTACTTC. Amino acid sequence: CASSFGLRASLRSYEQYF. The chain links TRBV7-9 to TRBJ2-7, with D perhaps TRBD2 (6 bases). The CDR3 has 18 amino acids. The V gene lost 3 bases and the J gene lost 0 bases, with 21 bases spanning the gap. Germline loops: CDR1 SEHNR, CDR2 FQNEAQ (reference sequence).